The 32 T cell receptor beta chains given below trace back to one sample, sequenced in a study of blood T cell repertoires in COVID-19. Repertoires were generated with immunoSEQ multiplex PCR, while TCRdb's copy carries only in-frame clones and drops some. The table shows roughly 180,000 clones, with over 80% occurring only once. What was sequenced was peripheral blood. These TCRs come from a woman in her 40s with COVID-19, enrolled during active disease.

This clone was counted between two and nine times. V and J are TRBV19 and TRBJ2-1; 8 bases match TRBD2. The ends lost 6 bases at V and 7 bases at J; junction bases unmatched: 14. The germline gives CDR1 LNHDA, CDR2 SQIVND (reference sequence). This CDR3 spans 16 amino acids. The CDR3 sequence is CASREDGGASRNEQFF. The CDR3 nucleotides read TGTGCCAGTAGGGAGGACGGGGGGGCGAGTCGGAATGAGCAGTTCTTC.

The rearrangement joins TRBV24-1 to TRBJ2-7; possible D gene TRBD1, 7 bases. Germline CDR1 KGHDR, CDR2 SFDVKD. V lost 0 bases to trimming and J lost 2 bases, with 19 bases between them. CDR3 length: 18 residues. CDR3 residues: CATSDLRDSDRGTYEQYF. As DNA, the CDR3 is TGTGCCACCAGTGATTTGAGGGACAGCGATCGGGGGACCTACGAGCAGTACTTC.

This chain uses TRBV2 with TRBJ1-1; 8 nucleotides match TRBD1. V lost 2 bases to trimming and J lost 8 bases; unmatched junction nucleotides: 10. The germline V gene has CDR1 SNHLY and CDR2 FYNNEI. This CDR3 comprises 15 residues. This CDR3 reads CASSESRDRLKEAFF. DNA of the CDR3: TGTGCCAGCAGTGAATCCCGGGACAGGCTTAAAGAAGCTTTCTTT.

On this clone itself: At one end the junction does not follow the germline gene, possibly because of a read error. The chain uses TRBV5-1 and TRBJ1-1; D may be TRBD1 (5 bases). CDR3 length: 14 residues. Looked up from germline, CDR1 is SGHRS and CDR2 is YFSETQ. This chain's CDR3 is CACSRVGGDTEAFF. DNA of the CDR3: TGCGCCTGCAGCCGGGTGGGGGGTGACACTGAAGCTTTCTTT.

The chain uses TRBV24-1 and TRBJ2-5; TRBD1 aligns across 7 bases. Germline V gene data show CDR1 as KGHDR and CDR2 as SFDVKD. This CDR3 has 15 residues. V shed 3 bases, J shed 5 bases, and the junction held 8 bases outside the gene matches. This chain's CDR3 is CATSDPGTVRETQYF. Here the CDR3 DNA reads TGTGCCACCAGTGATCCCGGGACAGTTCGGGAGACCCAGTACTTC.

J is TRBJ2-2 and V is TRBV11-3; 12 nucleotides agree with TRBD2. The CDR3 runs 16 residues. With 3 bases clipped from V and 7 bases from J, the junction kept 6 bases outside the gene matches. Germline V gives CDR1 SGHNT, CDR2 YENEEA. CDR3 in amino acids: CASSLTSGGIGGELFF. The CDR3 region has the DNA TGTGCCAGCAGCTTGACTAGCGGGGGAATAGGCGGGGAGCTGTTTTTT. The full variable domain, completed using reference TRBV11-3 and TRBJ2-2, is EAGVVQSPRYKIIEKKQPVAFWCNPISGHNTLYWYLQNLGQGPELLIRYENEEAVDDSQLPKDRFSAERLKGVDSTLKIQPAELGDSAVYLCASSLTSGGIGGELFFGEGSRLTVL.

CDR3 bases: TGTGCCAGCAGTGAAGAGCCGACGGGGTACAATGAGCAGTTCTTC. This sequence encodes CASSEEPTGYNEQFF. This rearrangement joins TRBV2 to TRBJ2-1; D is possibly TRBD2 (5 bases). Germline assignment: CDR1 SNHLY and CDR2 FYNNEI. CDR3 length equals 15 residues. Trimming removed 1 base at V and 4 bases at J, with 11 bases between.

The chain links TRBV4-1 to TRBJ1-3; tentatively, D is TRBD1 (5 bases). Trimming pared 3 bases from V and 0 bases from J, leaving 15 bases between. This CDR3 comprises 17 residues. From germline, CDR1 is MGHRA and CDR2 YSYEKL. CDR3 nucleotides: TGCGCCAGCAGCCAGGATAAGGGACTTAGCTCTGGAAACACCATATATTTT. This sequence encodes CASSQDKGLSSGNTIYF.

The CDR3 here is CSRQGTDTQYF. CDR3 bases: TGCAGTCGACAGGGCACAGATACGCAGTATTTT. The chain links TRBV20-1 to TRBJ2-3, with D possibly TRBD1 on 6 matching bases. Trimming removed 8 bases from V and 1 base from J, with 7 bases in between. The CDR3 runs 11 residues. Germline CDR1 reads DFQATT; CDR2 reads SNEGSKA (reference sequence).

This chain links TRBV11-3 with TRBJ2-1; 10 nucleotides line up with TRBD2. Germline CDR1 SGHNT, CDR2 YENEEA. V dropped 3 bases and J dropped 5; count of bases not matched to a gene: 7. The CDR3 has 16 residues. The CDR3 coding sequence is TGTGCCAGCAGCTTTAGGTCAGCGGGAGGGCACAATGAGCAGTTCTTC. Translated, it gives CASSFRSAGGHNEQFF.

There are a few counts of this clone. CDR3 nucleotide sequence: TGTGCCAGCTACGGACAGGGGGCTAGATATGAGCAGTTCTTC. Protein sequence: CASYGQGARYEQFF. V usage is TRBV18 and J usage is TRBJ2-1, with 11 bases aligning to TRBD1. The CDR3 consists of 14 residues. Germline assignment: CDR1 KGHSH and CDR2 LQKENI. V shed 7 bases and J 8 bases; nucleotides not matched to a gene: 7.

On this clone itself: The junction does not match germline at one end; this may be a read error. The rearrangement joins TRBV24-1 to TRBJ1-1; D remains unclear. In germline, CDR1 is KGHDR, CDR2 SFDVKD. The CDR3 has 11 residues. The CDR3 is CLGRLNTEAFF. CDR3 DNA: TGCCTTGGCAGGCTGAACACTGAAGCTTTCTTT.

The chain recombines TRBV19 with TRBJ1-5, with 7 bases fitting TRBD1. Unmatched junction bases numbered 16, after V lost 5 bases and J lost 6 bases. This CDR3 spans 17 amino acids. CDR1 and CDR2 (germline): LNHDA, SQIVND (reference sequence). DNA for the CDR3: TGTGCCAGTAGTCCCTCGGAGTGGAGAGGGGGCGGTCAGCCCCAGCATTTT. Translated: CASSPSEWRGGGQPQHF.

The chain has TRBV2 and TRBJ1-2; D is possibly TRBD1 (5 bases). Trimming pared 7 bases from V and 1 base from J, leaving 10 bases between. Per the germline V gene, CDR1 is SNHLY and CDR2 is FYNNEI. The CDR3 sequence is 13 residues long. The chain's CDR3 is CASNQQDNYGYTF. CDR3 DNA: TGTGCCAGCAATCAACAGGATAACTATGGCTACACCTTC.

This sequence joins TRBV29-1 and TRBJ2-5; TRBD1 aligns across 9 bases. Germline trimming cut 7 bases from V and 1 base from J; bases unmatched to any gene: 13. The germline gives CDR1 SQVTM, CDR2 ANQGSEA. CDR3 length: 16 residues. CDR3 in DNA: TGCAGCGCCCCTATTTGGGACAGGGTCCCCCAAGAGACCCAGTACTTC. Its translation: CSAPIWDRVPQETQYF. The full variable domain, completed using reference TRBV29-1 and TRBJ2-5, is SAVISQKPSRDICQRGTSLTIQCQVDSQVTMMFWYRQQPGQSLTLIATANQGSEATYESGFVIDKFPISRPNLTFSTLTVSNMSPEDSSIYLCSAPIWDRVPQETQYFGPGTRLLVL.

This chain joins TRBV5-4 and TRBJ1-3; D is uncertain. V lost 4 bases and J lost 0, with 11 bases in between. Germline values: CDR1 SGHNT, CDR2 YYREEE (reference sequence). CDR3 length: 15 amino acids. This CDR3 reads CASSPAGSSGNTIYF. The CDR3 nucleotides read TGTGCCAGCAGCCCGGCAGGTAGCTCTGGAAACACCATATATTTT.

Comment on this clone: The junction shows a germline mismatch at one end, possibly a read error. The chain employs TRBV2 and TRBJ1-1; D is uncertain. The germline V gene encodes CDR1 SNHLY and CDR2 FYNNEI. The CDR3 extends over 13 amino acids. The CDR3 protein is CASSEGAGAEAFF. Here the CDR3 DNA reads TGTGCCAGCAGTGAGGGCGCGGGTGCTGAGGCTTTCTTT.

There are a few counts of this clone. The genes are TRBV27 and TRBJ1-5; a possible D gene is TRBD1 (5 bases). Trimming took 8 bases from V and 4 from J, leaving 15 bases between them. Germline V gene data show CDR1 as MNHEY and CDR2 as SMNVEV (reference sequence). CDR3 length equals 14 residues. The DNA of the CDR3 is TGTGCCAGCCGCTTCGAGGGGAGGAATCAGCCCCAGCATTTT. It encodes CASRFEGRNQPQHF.

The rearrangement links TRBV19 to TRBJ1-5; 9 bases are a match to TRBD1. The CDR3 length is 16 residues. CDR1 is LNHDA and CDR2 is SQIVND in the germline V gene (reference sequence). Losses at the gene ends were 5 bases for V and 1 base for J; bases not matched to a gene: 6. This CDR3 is CASSATGGGSNQPQHF. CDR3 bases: TGTGCCAGTAGTGCTACAGGGGGCGGGAGCAATCAGCCCCAGCATTTT.

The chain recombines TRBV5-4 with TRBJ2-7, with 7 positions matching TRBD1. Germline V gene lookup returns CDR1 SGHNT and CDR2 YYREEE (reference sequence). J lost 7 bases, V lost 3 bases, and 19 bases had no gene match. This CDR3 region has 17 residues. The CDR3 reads CASSSQEGAVPWGEQYF. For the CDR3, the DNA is TGTGCCAGCAGCTCTCAAGAGGGGGCAGTCCCTTGGGGGGAGCAGTACTTC. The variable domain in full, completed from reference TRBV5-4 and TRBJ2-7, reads ETGVTQSPTHLIKTRGQQVTLRCSSQSGHNTVSWYQQALGQGPQFIFQYYREEENGRGNFPPRFSGLQFPNYSSELNVNALELDDSALYLCASSSQEGAVPWGEQYFGPGTRLTVT.

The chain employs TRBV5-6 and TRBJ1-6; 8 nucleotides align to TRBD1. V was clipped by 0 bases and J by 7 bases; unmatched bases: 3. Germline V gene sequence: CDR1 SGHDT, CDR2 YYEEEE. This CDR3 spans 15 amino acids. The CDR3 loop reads CASSLGWTGNSPLHF. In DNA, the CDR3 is TGTGCCAGCAGCTTGGGCTGGACAGGGAATTCACCCCTCCACTTT.

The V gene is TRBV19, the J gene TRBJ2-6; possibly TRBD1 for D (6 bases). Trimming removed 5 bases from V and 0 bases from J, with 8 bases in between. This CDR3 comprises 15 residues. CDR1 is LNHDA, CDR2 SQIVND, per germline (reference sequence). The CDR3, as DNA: TGTGCCAGTAGTCGGACAGCCTCTGGGGCCAACGTCCTGACTTTC. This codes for CASSRTASGANVLTF.

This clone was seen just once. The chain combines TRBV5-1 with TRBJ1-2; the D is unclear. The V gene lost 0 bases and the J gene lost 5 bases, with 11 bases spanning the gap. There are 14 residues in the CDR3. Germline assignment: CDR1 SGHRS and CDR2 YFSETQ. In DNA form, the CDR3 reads TGCGCCAGCAGCTTGGTAGGGTCGGGGTATGGCTACACCTTC. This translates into CASSLVGSGYGYTF.

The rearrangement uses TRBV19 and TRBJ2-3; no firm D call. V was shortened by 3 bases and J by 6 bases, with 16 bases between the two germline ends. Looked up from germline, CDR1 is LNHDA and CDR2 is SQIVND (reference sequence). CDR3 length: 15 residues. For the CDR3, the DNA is TGTGCCAGTAGTATGGAGAATGGATGGTCGGATACGCAGTATTTT. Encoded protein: CASSMENGWSDTQYF.

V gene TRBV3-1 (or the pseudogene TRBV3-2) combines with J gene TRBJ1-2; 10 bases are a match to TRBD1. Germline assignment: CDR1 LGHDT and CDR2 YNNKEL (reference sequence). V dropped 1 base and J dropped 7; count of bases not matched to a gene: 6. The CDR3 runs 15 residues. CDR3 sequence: CASSQGGQGSFGYTF. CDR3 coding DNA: TGTGCCAGCAGCCAAGGGGGACAGGGGTCTTTTGGCTACACCTTC.

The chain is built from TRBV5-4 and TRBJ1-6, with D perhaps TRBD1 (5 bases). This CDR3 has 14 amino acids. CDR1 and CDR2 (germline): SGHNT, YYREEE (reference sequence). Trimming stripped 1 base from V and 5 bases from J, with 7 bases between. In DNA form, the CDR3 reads TGTGCCAGCAGCTTGAGCAGGGATAATTCACCCCTCCACTTT. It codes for CASSLSRDNSPLHF.

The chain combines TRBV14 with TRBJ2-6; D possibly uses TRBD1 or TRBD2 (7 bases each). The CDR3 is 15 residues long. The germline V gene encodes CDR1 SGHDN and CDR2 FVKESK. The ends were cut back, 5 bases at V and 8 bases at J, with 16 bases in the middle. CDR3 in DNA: TGTGCCAGCAGCAAAGGGAGGGGGCAGTCCAACGTCCTGACTTTC. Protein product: CASSKGRGQSNVLTF.

The CDR3 loop is CASRSLAGGPTDTQYF. The CDR3 DNA is TGCGCCAGCAGATCCTTGGCGGGGGGGCCAACAGATACGCAGTATTTT. This chain connects TRBV5-1 to TRBJ2-3; 9 bases match TRBD2. The V segment lost 5 bases and the J segment 3 bases; nucleotides outside the gene matches: 10. CDR1 and CDR2 (germline): SGHRS, YFSETQ. This CDR3 is built from 16 residues.

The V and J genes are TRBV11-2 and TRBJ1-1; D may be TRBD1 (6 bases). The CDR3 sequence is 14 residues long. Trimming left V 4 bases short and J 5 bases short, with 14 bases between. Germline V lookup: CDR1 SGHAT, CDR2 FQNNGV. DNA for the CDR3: TGTGCCAGCAGCTCTGAGCTAAGGGGGACTGAAGCTTTCTTT. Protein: CASSSELRGTEAFF. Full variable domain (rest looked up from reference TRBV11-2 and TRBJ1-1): EAGVAQSPRYKIIEKRQSVAFWCNPISGHATLYWYQQILGQGPKLLIQFQNNGVVDDSQLPKDRFSAERLKGVDSTLKIQPAKLEDSAVYLCASSSELRGTEAFFGQGTRLTVV.

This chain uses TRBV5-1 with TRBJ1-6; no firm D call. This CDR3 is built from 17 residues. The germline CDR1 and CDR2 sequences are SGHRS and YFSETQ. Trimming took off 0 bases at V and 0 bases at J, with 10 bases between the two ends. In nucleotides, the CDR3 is TGCGCCAGCAGCTTGGTGGCGGGGAGCTCCTATAATTCACCCCTCCACTTT. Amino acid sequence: CASSLVAGSSYNSPLHF. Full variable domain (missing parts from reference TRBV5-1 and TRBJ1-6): KAGVTQTPRYLIKTRGQQVTLSCSPISGHRSVSWYQQTPGQGLQFLFEYFSETQRNKGNFPGRFSGRQFSNSRSEMNVSTLELGDSALYLCASSLVAGSSYNSPLHFGNGTRLTVT.

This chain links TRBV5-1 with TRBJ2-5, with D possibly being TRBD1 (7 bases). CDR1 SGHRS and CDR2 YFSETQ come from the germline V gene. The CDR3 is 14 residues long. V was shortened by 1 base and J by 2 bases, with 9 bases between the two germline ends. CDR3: CASSLQGGQETQYF. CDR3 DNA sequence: TGCGCCAGCAGCTTGCAGGGGGGTCAAGAGACCCAGTACTTC.

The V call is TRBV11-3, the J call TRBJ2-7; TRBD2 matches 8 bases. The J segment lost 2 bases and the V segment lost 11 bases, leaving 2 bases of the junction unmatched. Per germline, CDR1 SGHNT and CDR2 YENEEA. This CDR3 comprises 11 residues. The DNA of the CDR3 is TGTGCCGCGGGGGGTCCCTACGAGCAGTACTTC. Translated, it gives CAAGGPYEQYF.